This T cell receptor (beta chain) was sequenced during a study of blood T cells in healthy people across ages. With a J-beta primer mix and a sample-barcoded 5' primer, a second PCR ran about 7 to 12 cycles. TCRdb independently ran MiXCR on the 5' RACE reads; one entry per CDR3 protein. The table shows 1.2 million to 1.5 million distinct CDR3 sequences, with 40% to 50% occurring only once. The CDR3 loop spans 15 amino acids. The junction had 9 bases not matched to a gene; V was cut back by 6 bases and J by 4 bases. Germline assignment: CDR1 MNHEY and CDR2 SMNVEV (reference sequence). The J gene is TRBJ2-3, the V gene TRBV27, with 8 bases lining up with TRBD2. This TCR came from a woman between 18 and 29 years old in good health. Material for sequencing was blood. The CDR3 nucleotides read TGTGCCAGCAGCCCGTTAGGAGCGGGAGCAGATACGCAGTATTTT. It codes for CASSPLGAGADTQYF.